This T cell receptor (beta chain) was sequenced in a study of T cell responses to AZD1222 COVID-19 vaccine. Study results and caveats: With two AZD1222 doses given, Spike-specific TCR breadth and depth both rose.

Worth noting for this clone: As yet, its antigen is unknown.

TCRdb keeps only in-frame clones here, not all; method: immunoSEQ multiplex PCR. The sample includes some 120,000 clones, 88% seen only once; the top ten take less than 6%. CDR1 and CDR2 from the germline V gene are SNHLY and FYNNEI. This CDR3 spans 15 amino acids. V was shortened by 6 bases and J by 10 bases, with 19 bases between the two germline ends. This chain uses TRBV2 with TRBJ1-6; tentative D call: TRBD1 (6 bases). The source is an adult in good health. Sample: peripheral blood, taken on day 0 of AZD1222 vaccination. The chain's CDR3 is CASRSDGTRGSPLHF. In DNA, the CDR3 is TGTGCCAGCAGGTCCGACGGGACACGGGGGTCACCCCTCCACTTT.